What follows are 31 T cell receptor beta chains derived from one specimen sequenced in a study of blood T cell repertoires in COVID-19 (dated by TCRdb to about 2020). Library method: the immunoSEQ multiplex PCR assay. TCRdb limited this immuneACCESS table to in-frame rearrangements with V and J called. A share of clones is missing; checked studies link under half to unresolved V genes, and the rest is unexplained. This sample is represented by a few hundred thousand clones; 70% to 90% of them were singletons. About 7.6% of the sample is taken by the ten largest. Material for sequencing was peripheral blood. These receptors came from a woman in her 70s with active or convalescent COVID-19.

The rearrangement links TRBV6-5 to TRBJ1-6, with no clear D. V dropped 11 bases and J dropped 0 bases, with 11 bases sitting between them. The CDR3 runs to 14 residues. In germline, CDR1 is MNHEY, CDR2 SVGAGI. CDR3 loop: CAVQRSSYNSPLHF. CDR3 DNA sequence: TGTGCCGTCCAGAGGAGCTCCTATAATTCACCCCTCCACTTT.

This clone was counted a single time. The chain employs TRBV21-1 and TRBJ1-2; the D call of TRBD1 is as the table states it, not checked on the DNA. TRBV21-1 constitutes a pseudogene. The CDR3 runs to 13 residues. CDR3 sequence reads: CASRGTGFYGYTF. DNA of the CDR3: TGTGCCAGCAGAGGGACAGGGTTCTATGGCTACACCTTC.

The chain employs TRBV2 and TRBJ1-4, with unresolved D. The germline gives CDR1 SNHLY, CDR2 FYNNEI. There are 18 residues in the CDR3. V was clipped by 0 bases and J by 7 bases, with 21 bases between them. CDR3 protein: CASSEALRVLAAGEKLFF. CDR3 DNA sequence: TGTGCCAGCAGTGAAGCGCTTCGGGTACTGGCAGCTGGTGAAAAACTGTTTTTT.

V gene TRBV10-3 combines with J gene TRBJ1-4, with a weak D call TRBD1 (5 bases). The V end lost 4 bases, the J end lost 8 bases, and 11 bases lay between the germline ends. Germline values: CDR1 ENHRY, CDR2 SYGVKD. The CDR3 loop spans 13 amino acids. CDR3 protein: CAISAGTEEKLFF. DNA of the CDR3: TGTGCCATCAGTGCTGGGACTGAGGAAAAACTGTTTTTT.

With regard to this clone: At the DNA level, this CDR3 is encoded by other sequences in the same sample as well. The chain links TRBV20-1 to TRBJ2-5; D unresolved. Germline CDR1 reads DFQATT; CDR2 reads SNEGSKA (reference sequence). V was pared by 3 bases and J by 5 bases, with 4 bases between. CDR3 length: 10 amino acids. The CDR3 here is CSASYETQYF. The CDR3 region has the DNA TGCAGTGCTAGTTATGAGACCCAGTACTTC.

The chain employs TRBV2 and TRBJ2-3; 8 bases align to TRBD1. CDR3 length: 15 amino acids. With V trimmed by 6 bases and J by 3 bases, 8 bases remained unmatched. Germline lookup yields CDR1 SNHLY and CDR2 FYNNEI. CDR3 DNA sequence: TGTGCCAGCAGAGAGTGGGACAGGTCAACAGATACGCAGTATTTT. Translation: CASREWDRSTDTQYF.

The V call is TRBV5-1, the J call TRBJ2-7; the D is unclear. V lost 4 bases to trimming and J lost 1 base, with 15 bases between them. Germline V CDR1 and CDR2: SGHRS, YFSETQ. This CDR3 region has 15 residues. This CDR3 is CASSPQIFDSYEQYF. CDR3 bases: TGCGCCAGCAGCCCTCAGATTTTCGATTCCTACGAGCAGTACTTC. The variable domain in full, with the rest retrieved from reference TRBV5-1 and TRBJ2-7, is KAGVTQTPRYLIKTRGQQVTLSCSPISGHRSVSWYQQTPGQGLQFLFEYFSETQRNKGNFPGRFSGRQFSNSRSEMNVSTLELGDSALYLCASSPQIFDSYEQYFGPGTRLTVT.

This sequence joins TRBV24-1 and TRBJ2-1; no firm D call. Germline CDR1 is KGHDR and CDR2 is SFDVKD. This CDR3 has 12 amino acids. V lost 8 bases, J lost 7 bases, and 11 bases lay in between. The CDR3 here is CATNSRWNEQFF. CDR3 coding DNA: TGTGCCACCAATAGTCGTTGGAATGAGCAGTTCTTC.

V usage is TRBV6-5 and J usage is TRBJ1-3; 7 bases are a match to TRBD1. The length of the CDR3 is 15 residues. The V gene's germline CDR1 is MNHEY and CDR2 SVGAGI. The trim removed 4 bases at V and 3 bases at J, leaving 6 bases unmatched. As DNA, the CDR3 is TGTGCCAGCAGTTCCCCGACAGGGCTTGGAAACACCATATATTTT. Its protein is CASSSPTGLGNTIYF.

The chain combines TRBV7-8 with TRBJ2-4, with 11 bases lining up with TRBD2. J lost 9 bases, V lost 5 bases, and 6 bases had no gene match. Looked up from germline, CDR1 is SGHVS and CDR2 is FQNEAQ. The CDR3 has 14 residues. CDR3 residues: CASSIAGTSGIQYF. CDR3 nucleotides: TGTGCCAGCAGCATCGCCGGGACTAGCGGCATTCAGTACTTC.

The chain carries TRBV6-2 or TRBV6-3 and TRBJ2-1, with a weak D call TRBD1 (6 bases). Germline V gene data show CDR1 as MNHEY and CDR2 as SVGEGT. The germline V and J ends were trimmed by 5 bases and 6 bases, with 14 bases remaining between them. This CDR3 has 14 amino acids. The CDR3 spells CASSGGRGLNEQFF. As DNA, the CDR3 is TGTGCCAGCAGTGGGGGCAGGGGCCTCAATGAGCAGTTCTTC.

This clone was recorded a few times. V is TRBV15 and J is TRBJ2-1, with a tentative D call TRBD2 (7 bases). The V gene's germline CDR1 is LNHNV and CDR2 YYDKDF (reference sequence). V lost 0 bases to trimming and J lost 10 bases, with 19 bases between them. CDR3 length: 16 residues. The chain's CDR3 is CATSREGGRGQLEQFF. The CDR3 DNA follows: TGTGCCACCAGCAGAGAGGGGGGGCGCGGTCAATTGGAGCAGTTCTTC.

This clone was observed a few times. The chain is built from TRBV19 and TRBJ1-1; 10 bases map to TRBD1. Germline V lookup: CDR1 LNHDA, CDR2 SQIVND (reference sequence). The CDR3 is 15 amino acids. V lost 6 bases to trimming and J lost 1 base; unmatched junction nucleotides: 5. CDR3 in DNA: TGTGCCAGTAGCGCGACAGGGGGCGGGAACACTGAAGCTTTCTTT. This gives the protein CASSATGGGNTEAFF.

This rearrangement joins TRBV6-5 to TRBJ2-7; TRBD1 matches at 9 bases. Germline CDR1 and CDR2: MNHEY and SVGAGI. Losses at the gene ends were 5 bases for V and 1 base for J; bases not matched to a gene: 6. The CDR3 runs 15 residues. The CDR3 region is CASSRPGQGSYEQYF. CDR3 nucleotides: TGTGCCAGCAGTCGACCGGGACAGGGATCCTACGAGCAGTACTTC.

In nucleotides, the CDR3 is TGCGCCAGCAGCTTGTCAGGCTGGGGGGGCGAAAAACTGTTTTTT. Translated: CASSLSGWGGEKLFF. J is TRBJ1-4 and V is TRBV5-1; D is perhaps TRBD1 (6 bases). CDR3 length: 15 residues. V lost 1 base and J lost 8, with 15 bases in between. CDR1 and CDR2 (germline): SGHRS, YFSETQ.

This sequence joins TRBV7-9 and TRBJ1-5; 7 positions agree with TRBD1. The V gene's germline CDR1 is SEHNR and CDR2 FQNEAQ (reference sequence). There are 16 residues in the CDR3. The V and J ends lost 5 bases and 7 bases, in that order; junction bases with no gene match: 14. CDR3 sequence (DNA): TGTGCCAGCAGCAGAGGGGGCCCCCTCCAAGAGCAGCCCCAGCATTTT. It translates to CASSRGGPLQEQPQHF. The full variable domain, in which reference TRBV7-9 and TRBJ1-5 provide the parts outside the CDR3, is DTGVSQNPRHKITKRGQNVTFRCDPISEHNRLYWYRQTLGQGPEFLTYFQNEAQLEKSRLLSDRFSAERPKGSFSTLEIQRTEQGDSAMYLCASSRGGPLQEQPQHFGDGTRLSIL.

The V call is TRBV5-1, the J call TRBJ2-2, with a tentative D call TRBD1 (5 bases). The germline gives CDR1 SGHRS, CDR2 YFSETQ. The CDR3 is made up of 16 amino acids. V dropped 6 bases and J dropped 1 base, with 16 bases sitting between them. In nucleotides, the CDR3 is TGCGCCAGCACCTTTGCGCCAGGGAAGAACACCGGGGAGCTGTTTTTT. This gives the protein CASTFAPGKNTGELFF.

Note on this clone: At one end, the junction sequence differs from germline, possibly due to a read error. This chain links TRBV5-4 with TRBJ2-7; no clear D gene. The CDR3 has 12 residues. Germline CDR1 reads SGHNT; CDR2 reads YYREEE (reference sequence). This CDR3 is CASSIMTSPAAF. The CDR3 coding sequence is TGTGCCAGCAGCATAATGACAAGCCCCGCTGCCTTC.

The chain recombines TRBV5-1 with TRBJ2-7; no clear D gene. V lost 2 bases, J lost 2 bases, and 14 bases lay in between. This CDR3 is 15 amino acids long. CDR1 is SGHRS, CDR2 YFSETQ, per germline. CDR3 DNA sequence: TGCGCCAGCAGCTTCCGGCCCGATGACACCTACGAGCAGTACTTC. It is translated as CASSFRPDDTYEQYF.

The V gene is TRBV5-4, the J gene TRBJ2-1, with D tentatively TRBD2 (5 bases). V was clipped by 6 bases and J by 5 bases, with 15 bases between them. The CDR3 loop spans 14 amino acids. The germline V gene has CDR1 SGHNT and CDR2 YYREEE (reference sequence). The CDR3 is CASMEQRVDNEQFF. The CDR3 DNA follows: TGTGCCAGCATGGAACAGAGGGTGGACAATGAGCAGTTCTTC.

The chain joins TRBV25-1 to TRBJ2-5; the match to TRBD2 covers 9 bases. This CDR3 is 15 amino acids long. The germline V gene encodes CDR1 MGHDK and CDR2 SYGVNS. J lost 4 bases, V lost 3 bases, and 6 bases had no gene match. The CDR3 spells CASSESGGPVETQYF. For the CDR3, the DNA is TGTGCCAGCAGTGAGAGCGGGGGGCCGGTAGAGACCCAGTACTTC.

This sequence joins TRBV4-3 and TRBJ2-7; tentative D call: TRBD1 (5 bases). Germline assignment: CDR1 LGHNA and CDR2 YSLEER. There are 16 residues in the CDR3. Trimming cost V 1 base and J 1 base, with 14 bases left between them. The chain's CDR3 is CASSQGESDSSYEQYF. CDR3 nucleotides: TGCGCCAGCAGCCAAGGAGAGTCAGACAGTTCCTACGAGCAGTACTTC.

The chain recombines TRBV6-5 with TRBJ2-3, with 9 bases matching TRBD2. CDR3 length: 15 amino acids. Germline CDR1 and CDR2: MNHEY and SVGAGI. V lost 7 bases and J lost 5; bases outside the gene matches: 10. CDR3 bases: TGTGCCAGCAAAGCGAGCGGGGGGCCGGGAGATACGCAGTATTTT. Amino acid sequence: CASKASGGPGDTQYF.

This clone was picked up a small number of times. At the DNA level, this CDR3 is encoded by other sequences in the same sample as well. V and J are TRBV11-3 and TRBJ1-1; D is perhaps TRBD1 (5 bases). Germline assignment: CDR1 SGHNT and CDR2 YENEEA. The CDR3 is 13 residues long. Trimming took 5 bases from V and 1 from J, leaving 8 bases between them. In DNA, the CDR3 is TGTGCCAGCAGCCTAGGACAGAACACTGAAGCTTTCTTT. Protein product: CASSLGQNTEAFF.

The chain has TRBV7-3 and TRBJ1-3, with TRBD1 as a possible D gene (6 bases). From germline, CDR1 is SGHTA and CDR2 FQGTGA. Trimming removed 2 bases at V and 4 bases at J, with 15 bases between. The CDR3 has 16 amino acids. CDR3 in amino acids: CASSLGAAGVGNTIYF. For the CDR3, the DNA is TGTGCCAGCAGCTTAGGGGCCGCAGGGGTCGGAAACACCATATATTTT. Complete variable domain (other parts from reference TRBV7-3 and TRBJ1-3): GAGVSQTPSNKVTEKGKYVELRCDPISGHTALYWYRQSLGQGPEFLIYFQGTGAADDSGLPNDRFFAVRPEGSVSTLKIQRTERGDSAVYLCASSLGAAGVGNTIYFGEGSWLTVV.

This clone was seen once. This chain links TRBV4-3 with TRBJ1-2, with D uncertain. Germline V gene lookup returns CDR1 LGHNA and CDR2 YSLEER. The CDR3 contains 15 residues. Deletions cut 0 bases from V and 3 bases from J, with 11 bases between. DNA of the CDR3: TGCGCCAGCAGCCAAGATGGGAGAGAGGACTATGGCTACACCTTC. It codes for CASSQDGREDYGYTF.

The rearrangement uses TRBV7-2 and TRBJ1-5, with D perhaps TRBD1 (5 bases). V shed 1 base and J shed 3 bases, with 13 bases lying between them. The CDR3 is 16 residues long. Germline CDR1 reads SGHTA; CDR2 reads FQGNSA. This CDR3 is CASSLGGGRTNQPQHF. For the CDR3, the DNA is TGTGCCAGCAGCTTAGGCGGGGGTAGAACCAATCAGCCCCAGCATTTT. The entire variable domain, with the rest obtained from reference TRBV7-2 and TRBJ1-5, is as follows: GAGVSQSPSNKVTEKGKDVELRCDPISGHTALYWYRQSLGQGLEFLIYFQGNSAPDKSGLPSDRFSAERTGGSVSTLTIQRTQQEDSAVYLCASSLGGGRTNQPQHFGDGTRLSIL.

The CDR3 DNA sequence: TGTGCCAGCCGGCCGGGGTCTGGAAACACCATATATTTT. Translated: CASRPGSGNTIYF. The V gene is TRBV27, the J gene TRBJ1-3; D ambiguous. Trimming took off 8 bases at V and 1 base at J, with 9 bases between the two ends. The CDR3 has 13 residues. CDR1 and CDR2 from the germline V gene are MNHEY and SMNVEV (reference sequence).

The rearrangement uses TRBV6-6 and TRBJ2-7; 7 nucleotides line up with TRBD1. The junction had 9 bases not matched to a gene; V was cut back by 8 bases and J by 5 bases. The CDR3 runs to 13 residues. Germline CDR1 MNHNY, CDR2 SVGAGI (reference sequence). The CDR3 nucleotides are TGTGCCAGCGCCATTCGACAGGGCCACGAGCAGTACTTC. Translation gives CASAIRQGHEQYF.

The chain links TRBV5-4 to TRBJ2-2; D perhaps matches TRBD1 (6 bases). Germline CDR1 reads SGHNT; CDR2 reads YYREEE (reference sequence). CDR3 size: 15 residues. The V end was cut by 4 bases, the J end by 3 bases, with 13 bases between. In DNA, the CDR3 is TGTGCCAGCAGCCCCGGACAGCTACACACCGGGGAGCTGTTTTTT. Protein: CASSPGQLHTGELFF.

The chain has TRBV24-1 and TRBJ2-5; the match to TRBD1 covers 8 bases. CDR3 length equals 16 residues. Germline CDR1 is KGHDR and CDR2 is SFDVKD. Germline trimming cut 4 bases from V and 1 base from J; bases unmatched to any gene: 7. This CDR3 is CATSETGTGIQETQYF. CDR3 DNA: TGTGCCACCAGTGAAACCGGGACAGGCATCCAAGAGACCCAGTACTTC.